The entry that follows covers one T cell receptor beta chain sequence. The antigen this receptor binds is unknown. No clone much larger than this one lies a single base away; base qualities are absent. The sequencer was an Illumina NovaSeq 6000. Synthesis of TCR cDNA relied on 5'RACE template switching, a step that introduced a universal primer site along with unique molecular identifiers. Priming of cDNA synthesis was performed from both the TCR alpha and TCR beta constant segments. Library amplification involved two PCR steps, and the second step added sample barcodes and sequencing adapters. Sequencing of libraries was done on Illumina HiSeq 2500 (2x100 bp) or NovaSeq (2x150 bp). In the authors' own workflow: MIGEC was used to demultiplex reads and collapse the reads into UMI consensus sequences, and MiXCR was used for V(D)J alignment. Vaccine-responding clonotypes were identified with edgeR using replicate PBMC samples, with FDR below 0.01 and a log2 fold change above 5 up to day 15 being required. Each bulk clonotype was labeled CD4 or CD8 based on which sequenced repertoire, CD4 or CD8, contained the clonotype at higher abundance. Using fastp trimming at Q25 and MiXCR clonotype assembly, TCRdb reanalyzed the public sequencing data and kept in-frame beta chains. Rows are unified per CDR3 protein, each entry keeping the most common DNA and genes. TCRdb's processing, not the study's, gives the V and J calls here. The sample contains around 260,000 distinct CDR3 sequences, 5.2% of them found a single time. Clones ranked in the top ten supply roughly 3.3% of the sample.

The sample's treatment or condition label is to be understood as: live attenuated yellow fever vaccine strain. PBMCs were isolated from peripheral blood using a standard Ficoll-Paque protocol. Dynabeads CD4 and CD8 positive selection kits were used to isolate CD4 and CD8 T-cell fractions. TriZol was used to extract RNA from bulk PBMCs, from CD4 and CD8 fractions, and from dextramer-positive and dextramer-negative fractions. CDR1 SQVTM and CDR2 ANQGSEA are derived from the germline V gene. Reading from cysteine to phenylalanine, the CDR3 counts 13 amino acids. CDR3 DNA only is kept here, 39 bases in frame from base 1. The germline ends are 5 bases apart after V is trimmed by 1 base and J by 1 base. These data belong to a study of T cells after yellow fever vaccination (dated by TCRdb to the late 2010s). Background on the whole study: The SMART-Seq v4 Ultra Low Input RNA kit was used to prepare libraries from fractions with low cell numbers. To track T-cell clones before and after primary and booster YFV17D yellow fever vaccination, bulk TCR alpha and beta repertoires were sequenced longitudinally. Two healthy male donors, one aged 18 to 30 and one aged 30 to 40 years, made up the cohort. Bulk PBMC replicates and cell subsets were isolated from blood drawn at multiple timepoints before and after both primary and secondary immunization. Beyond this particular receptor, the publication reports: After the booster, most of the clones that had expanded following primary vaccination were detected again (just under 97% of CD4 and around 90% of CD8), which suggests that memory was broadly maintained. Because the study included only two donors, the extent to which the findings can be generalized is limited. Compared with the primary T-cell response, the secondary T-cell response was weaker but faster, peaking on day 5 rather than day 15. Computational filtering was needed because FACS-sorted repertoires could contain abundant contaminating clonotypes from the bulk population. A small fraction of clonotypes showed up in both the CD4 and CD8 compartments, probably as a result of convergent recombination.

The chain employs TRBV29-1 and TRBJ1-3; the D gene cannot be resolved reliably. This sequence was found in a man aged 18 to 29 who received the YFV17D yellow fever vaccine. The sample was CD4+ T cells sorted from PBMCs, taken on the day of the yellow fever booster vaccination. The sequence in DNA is TGCAGCGTTGAAGGACAATCTGGAAACACCATATATTTT. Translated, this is CSVEGQSGNTIYF.